This T cell receptor beta chain comes out of a study of control samples from healthy donors and cancer patients. This CDR3 contains 15 residues. Trimming at V came to 5 bases and at J to 5 bases, leaving 12 bases not matched to a gene. Looked up from germline, CDR1 is LNHDA and CDR2 is SQIVND (reference sequence). Generated by immunoSEQ multiplex PCR, the TCRdb table keeps only in-frame clones and is missing some. The sample lists 25,000 or so clones; over 75% were seen once. This clone came up a few times. The chain couples TRBV19 to TRBJ2-7; 7 nucleotides agree with TRBD1. This receptor was obtained from a woman between 55 and 75 years old with head and neck cancer. Sequenced input: PBMCs. The chain's CDR3 is CASSQKQTGLDEQYF. As DNA, the CDR3 is TGTGCCAGTAGTCAAAAACAGACAGGGCTGGACGAGCAGTACTTC. Filled out from reference TRBV19 and TRBJ2-7, the complete variable domain reads DGGITQSPKYLFRKEGQNVTLSCEQNLNHDAMYWYRQDPGQGLRLIYYSQIVNDFQKGDIAEGYSVSREKKESFPLTVTSAQKNPTAFYLCASSQKQTGLDEQYFGPGTRLTVT.